The clone carrying this T cell receptor beta chain was seen more than once but under ten times. This entry is derived from a study of radiation and T cells in renal cell carcinoma. The time point was: baseline pretreatment blood. As for treatment: 15 Gy SBRT to primary tumor, nephrectomy 4 weeks later. Profiling relied on immunoSEQ multiplex PCR, and the TCRdb table lists in-frame clones only, not all of them. The table shows about 49,000 clones, with 83% occurring only once. This receptor was obtained from a woman in her 70s with renal cell carcinoma. Sample: blood, taken from a patient whose treatment included radiotherapy and nephrectomy.

CDR3 in amino acids: CASTPRITDTGELFF. Written as DNA, the CDR3 is TGTGCCAGCACCCCGAGGATAACCGACACCGGGGAGCTGTTTTTT. This chain links TRBV27 with TRBJ2-2, with D unclear. The germline CDR1 and CDR2 sequences are MNHEY and SMNVEV (reference sequence). V was cut by 7 bases and J by 3 bases, with 15 bases left in between. The CDR3 is 15 residues long.